One sample yielded the 5 T cell receptor beta chains listed below, sequenced in a study of tumor-infiltrating lymphocytes in localized non-small cell lung cancer. Sequencing was performed with immunoSEQ multiplex PCR; in TCRdb, only in-frame clones are kept and a portion is missing. The data contain 12,000 or so clones, less than 90% of them seen just once; the ten biggest clones take up 7% to 9%. Sequencing input: lung tumor tissue. The receptor set was obtained from a human donor with non-small cell lung cancer.

The J gene is TRBJ2-7, the V gene TRBV19; no clear D gene. Trimming stripped 3 bases from V and 3 bases from J, with 15 bases between. Germline CDR1 and CDR2: LNHDA and SQIVND (reference sequence). The CDR3 runs 15 residues. The CDR3 coding sequence is TGTGCCAGTAGTATCTCCCTCCTGTCTCTCTACGAGCAGTACTTC. It is translated as CASSISLLSLYEQYF.

CDR3 nucleotides: TGTGCCAGCACAGGCGGGCCCCTTGAAGCTTTCTTT. It codes for CASTGGPLEAFF. The chain recombines TRBV28 with TRBJ1-1; D call uncertain. V was pared by 7 bases and J by 7 bases, with 13 bases between. The CDR3 has 12 amino acids. Germline V lookup: CDR1 MDHEN, CDR2 SYDVKM. Supplemented by reference TRBV28 and TRBJ1-1, the full variable domain reads DVKVTQSSRYLVKRTGEKVFLECVQDMDHENMFWYRQDPGLGLRLIYFSYDVKMKEKGDIPEGYSVSREKKERFSLILESASTNQTSMYLCASTGGPLEAFFGQGTRLTVV.

The rearrangement joins TRBV10-2 to TRBJ1-5; perhaps TRBD1 as D (6 bases). Trimming removed 8 bases at V and 10 bases at J, with 18 bases between. The germline gives CDR1 WSHSY, CDR2 SAAADI. The CDR3 runs 13 residues. This chain's CDR3 is CASDMDSKGPQHF. CDR3 nucleotide sequence: TGCGCCAGCGACATGGACAGTAAAGGACCCCAGCATTTT.

The genes are TRBV5-4 and TRBJ2-1; 10 nucleotides match TRBD1. The CDR3 has 16 residues. Germline lookup yields CDR1 SGHNT and CDR2 YYREEE (reference sequence). Trimming at V came to 0 bases and at J to 3 bases, leaving 3 bases not matched to a gene. The CDR3 sequence is CASSLGDRGYYNEQFF. The CDR3 nucleotides read TGTGCCAGCAGCTTGGGGGACAGGGGATACTACAATGAGCAGTTCTTC.

This chain links TRBV6-5 with TRBJ2-7; no reliable D call. The CDR3 covers 15 residues. Germline V gene sequence: CDR1 MNHEY, CDR2 SVGAGI. V was cut by 5 bases and J by 0 bases, with 14 bases left in between. CDR3: CASSPSLATSYEQYF. The CDR3 DNA sequence: TGTGCCAGCAGTCCCTCTCTGGCGACCTCCTACGAGCAGTACTTC.